The 19 T cell receptor beta chains below were found in one sample sequenced in a study of cytomegalovirus exposure and HLA in healthy donors. It was with 60 Vbeta and 13 Jbeta primers that the PCR ran. Sequencing used immunoSEQ multiplex PCR; TCRdb keeps in-frame clones, though not all of them. The repertoire holds about 130,000 clones, approximately 83% seen once, with about 3.5% in the top ten. Input material: PBMCs. The receptor source for this set is a woman in her thirties or forties in good health and CMV-seropositive.

The V and J genes are TRBV27 and TRBJ2-7; 11 nucleotides agree with TRBD1. V was clipped by 0 bases and J by 6 bases; unmatched bases: 7. The CDR3 spans 16 residues. The germline V gene encodes CDR1 MNHEY and CDR2 SMNVEV (reference sequence). The CDR3 nucleotides are TGTGCCAGCAGTTTATCCGCCGGGACAGGGGGTCTCGAGCAGTACTTC. Protein: CASSLSAGTGGLEQYF.

The rearrangement joins TRBV10-1 to TRBJ2-1; 9 bases align to TRBD2. V shed 6 bases, J shed 7 bases, and the junction held 10 bases outside the gene matches. The V gene's germline CDR1 is WNHNN and CDR2 SYGVQD (reference sequence). The CDR3 runs 15 residues. CDR3: CASSKRLAGRNEQFF. Written as DNA, the CDR3 is TGCGCCAGCAGCAAGAGGCTAGCGGGAAGAAATGAGCAGTTCTTC.

The gene calls are TRBV27 and TRBJ1-1; D is undetermined. Trimming pared 5 bases from V and 4 bases from J, leaving 11 bases between. Germline V gene data show CDR1 as MNHEY and CDR2 as SMNVEV (reference sequence). The CDR3 has 13 residues. CDR3 region: CASSRVVSTEAFF. The CDR3 DNA reads as TGTGCCAGCAGTCGGGTGGTCAGCACTGAAGCTTTCTTT.

The chain recombines TRBV9 with TRBJ2-3, with D possibly TRBD2 on 6 matching bases. Trimming pared 3 bases from V and 3 bases from J, leaving 14 bases between. In germline, CDR1 is SGDLS, CDR2 YYNGEE. The CDR3 contains 15 residues. As DNA, the CDR3 is TGTGCCAGCAGCGAATACGAGGGGAGGACAGATACGCAGTATTTT. Translating gives CASSEYEGRTDTQYF.

V and J are TRBV5-1 and TRBJ2-3; 7 bases map to TRBD1. Trimming at V came to 2 bases and at J to 0 bases, leaving 12 bases not matched to a gene. The CDR3 is 18 residues long. Germline V gene data show CDR1 as SGHRS and CDR2 as YFSETQ. CDR3 residues: CASSFETGSLPSTDTQYF. The DNA of the CDR3 is TGCGCCAGCAGCTTTGAGACAGGGTCCCTTCCTAGCACAGATACGCAGTATTTT.

This chain links TRBV29-1 with TRBJ2-7, with D perhaps TRBD1 (6 bases). Trimming removed 4 bases from V and 4 bases from J, with 14 bases in between. Looked up from germline, CDR1 is SQVTM and CDR2 is ANQGSEA. The CDR3 is 13 residues long. CDR3 sequence reads: CSVGQGMVYEQYF. CDR3 sequence (DNA): TGCAGCGTTGGGCAGGGGATGGTGTACGAGCAGTACTTC.

The sample holds a few counts of this clone. This chain joins TRBV18 and TRBJ1-5, with D perhaps TRBD1 (5 bases). V lost 4 bases and J 0 bases, leaving 10 bases between the germline ends. The CDR3 is 15 residues long. Germline assignment: CDR1 KGHSH and CDR2 LQKENI. CDR3 in DNA: TGTGCCAGCTCACTGACAGCCGATAGCAATCAGCCCCAGCATTTT. Translated: CASSLTADSNQPQHF.

The J gene is TRBJ1-6, the V gene TRBV2; 9 nucleotides line up with TRBD1. The CDR3 loop spans 14 amino acids. V gave up 10 bases and J gave up 5 bases; unmatched junction bases: 6. Germline CDR1 reads SNHLY; CDR2 reads FYNNEI. The DNA for the CDR3 is TGTGCCACCCACCGGGACAGGGATAATTCACCCCTCCACTTT. Residues: CATHRDRDNSPLHF.

This chain connects TRBV7-9 to TRBJ2-3; 14 bases map to TRBD2. This CDR3 is built from 18 residues. After removal of 5 bases from V and 6 bases from J, the junction contained 13 bases not matched to a gene. The germline V gene has CDR1 SEHNR and CDR2 FQNEAQ (reference sequence). CDR3 in DNA: TGTGCCAGCAGCCTGCCAGGACTAGCGGGAGGTTATCGGGATACGCAGTATTTT. This sequence encodes CASSLPGLAGGYRDTQYF.

The chain combines TRBV7-8 with TRBJ2-5, with D possibly TRBD2 on 5 matching bases. The DNA end lines up better with TRBJ2-7; the J call may be wrong. Germline V gene sequence: CDR1 SGHVS, CDR2 FQNEAQ. The CDR3 runs 16 residues. DNA of the CDR3: TGTGCCAGCAGCCTAATTGAACATCGGGGAACCTACGAGCAGTACTTC. Translation: CASSLIEHRGTYEQYF.

As regards this clone: Other DNA sequences of this sample code for an identical CDR3. CDR3 sequence (DNA): TGTGCCAGCAGCGTCGGCGGGAACACCGGGGAGCTGTTTTTT. Translating it yields CASSVGGNTGELFF. V gene TRBV9 combines with J gene TRBJ2-2, with no clear D. Germline loops: CDR1 SGDLS, CDR2 YYNGEE. CDR3 length equals 14 residues. Trimming stripped 2 bases from V and 1 base from J, with 6 bases between.

This clone has a single count. The V and J genes are TRBV11-2 and TRBJ2-1; 8 nucleotides match TRBD2. This CDR3 spans 15 amino acids. Germline V gene sequence: CDR1 SGHAT, CDR2 FQNNGV. V lost 3 bases to trimming and J lost 10 bases; unmatched junction nucleotides: 11. The CDR3 sequence: CASSFTGLGGGEQFF. As DNA, the CDR3 is TGTGCCAGCAGCTTTACGGGACTTGGCGGGGGGGAGCAGTTCTTC. The full variable domain, rest sourced from reference TRBV11-2 and TRBJ2-1, is EAGVAQSPRYKIIEKRQSVAFWCNPISGHATLYWYQQILGQGPKLLIQFQNNGVVDDSQLPKDRFSAERLKGVDSTLKIQPAKLEDSAVYLCASSFTGLGGGEQFFGPGTRLTVL.

The gene calls are TRBV6-6 and TRBJ1-5; 8 nucleotides match TRBD1. The trim removed 8 bases at V and 6 bases at J, leaving 9 bases unmatched. Per the germline V gene, CDR1 is MNHNY and CDR2 is SVGAGI (reference sequence). CDR3 size: 14 residues. The CDR3 spells CASCLGQGGQPQHF. The CDR3 DNA reads TGTGCCAGCTGCCTCGGACAGGGAGGTCAGCCCCAGCATTTT.

This clone was seen a handful of times. This chain joins TRBV10-3 and TRBJ1-1; tentative D call: TRBD1 (5 bases). V lost 8 bases, J lost 1 base, and 8 bases lay in between. In germline, CDR1 is ENHRY, CDR2 SYGVKD. CDR3 length: 12 residues. The chain's CDR3 is CAIGTGNTEAFF. The CDR3 DNA is TGTGCCATCGGGACTGGGAACACTGAAGCTTTCTTT.

The chain uses TRBV18 and TRBJ2-3, with D possibly TRBD1 on 6 matching bases. The germline V and J ends were trimmed by 6 bases and 4 bases, with 11 bases remaining between them. This CDR3 region has 13 residues. CDR1 and CDR2 from the germline V gene are KGHSH and LQKENI. CDR3 residues: CASSPNRADTQYF. The CDR3 nucleotides are TGTGCCAGCTCCCCTAACAGGGCAGATACGCAGTATTTT.

The table lists this clone with a few counts. This chain uses TRBV28 with TRBJ2-7; TRBD1 matches 9 bases. The CDR3 is made up of 15 amino acids. J lost 3 bases, V lost 4 bases, and 7 bases had no gene match. Looked up from germline, CDR1 is MDHEN and CDR2 is SYDVKM. The CDR3 coding sequence is TGTGCCAGCAGTTCCCCGACAGGGGGGAACTACGAGCAGTACTTC. Translating gives CASSSPTGGNYEQYF.

The chain carries TRBV7-2 and TRBJ2-1, with 9 nucleotides matching TRBD1. The V segment lost 5 bases and the J segment 3 bases; nucleotides outside the gene matches: 5. Germline V gene sequence: CDR1 SGHTA, CDR2 FQGNSA. The CDR3 extends over 15 amino acids. CDR3 sequence reads: CASSLGTGYYNEQFF. CDR3 bases: TGTGCCAGCAGCCTTGGGACAGGGTACTACAATGAGCAGTTCTTC.

This chain uses TRBV6-5 with TRBJ1-5; a possible D gene is TRBD1 (5 bases). The V end lost 8 bases, the J end lost 1 base, and 12 bases lay between the germline ends. The CDR3 contains 14 residues. The germline gives CDR1 MNHEY, CDR2 SVGAGI. CDR3 sequence: CASASTASNQPQHF. The CDR3 nucleotides are TGTGCCAGCGCCTCGACAGCCAGCAATCAGCCCCAGCATTTT.

The chain recombines TRBV11-2 with TRBJ1-5; D is unresolved. Germline CDR1 is SGHAT and CDR2 is FQNNGV. V lost 1 base and J 7 bases, leaving 11 bases between the germline ends. CDR3 length equals 14 residues. CDR3: CASSLVRGFQPQHF. CDR3 coding DNA: TGTGCCAGCAGCTTAGTCCGCGGGTTCCAGCCCCAGCATTTT. Full variable domain (missing parts from reference TRBV11-2 and TRBJ1-5): EAGVAQSPRYKIIEKRQSVAFWCNPISGHATLYWYQQILGQGPKLLIQFQNNGVVDDSQLPKDRFSAERLKGVDSTLKIQPAKLEDSAVYLCASSLVRGFQPQHFGDGTRLSIL.